This T cell receptor (beta chain) was identified in a study of identical twins' blood T cells. MiXCR was run by TCRdb on the 5' RACE reads, yielding one entry per CDR3 protein. The table has hundreds of thousands of distinct CDR3 sequences, over 25% seen once. Reared together, all three twin pairs probably met the same infectious agents and vaccines. This clonotype was sampled from a woman aged 18 to 55 in good health. The specimen sequenced was PBMCs.

CDR3 amino acids: CSAPSPTSGTDTQYF. DNA of the CDR3: TGCAGTGCTCCGAGCCCGACTAGCGGAACAGATACGCAGTATTTT. The chain recombines TRBV20-1 with TRBJ2-3; 9 nucleotides agree with TRBD2. Germline V gene data show CDR1 as DFQATT and CDR2 as SNEGSKA (reference sequence). Trimming took 5 bases from V and 3 from J; bases not matched to a gene: 9. This CDR3 is built from 15 residues.